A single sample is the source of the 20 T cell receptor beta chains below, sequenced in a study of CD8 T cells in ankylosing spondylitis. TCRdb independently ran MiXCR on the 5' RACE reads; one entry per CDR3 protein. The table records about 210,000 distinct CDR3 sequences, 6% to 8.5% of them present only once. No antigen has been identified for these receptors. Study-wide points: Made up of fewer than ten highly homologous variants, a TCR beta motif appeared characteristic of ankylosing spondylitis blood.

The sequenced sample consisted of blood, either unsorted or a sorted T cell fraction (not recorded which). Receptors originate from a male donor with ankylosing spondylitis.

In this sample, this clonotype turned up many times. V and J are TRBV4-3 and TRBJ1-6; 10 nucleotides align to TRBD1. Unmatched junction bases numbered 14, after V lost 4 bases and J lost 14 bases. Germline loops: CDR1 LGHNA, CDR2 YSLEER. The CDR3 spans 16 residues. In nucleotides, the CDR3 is TGCGCCAGCAGCCTAGATGGGACAGGGGCCGCTCAGGCCCTCCACTTT. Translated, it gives CASSLDGTGAAQALHF.

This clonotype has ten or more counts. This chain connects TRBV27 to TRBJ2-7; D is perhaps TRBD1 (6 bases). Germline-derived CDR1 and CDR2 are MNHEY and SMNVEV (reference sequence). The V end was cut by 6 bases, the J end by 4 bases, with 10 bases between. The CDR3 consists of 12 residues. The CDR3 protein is CASSPTGYEQYF. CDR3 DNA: TGTGCCAGCAGCCCCACAGGGTACGAGCAGTACTTC.

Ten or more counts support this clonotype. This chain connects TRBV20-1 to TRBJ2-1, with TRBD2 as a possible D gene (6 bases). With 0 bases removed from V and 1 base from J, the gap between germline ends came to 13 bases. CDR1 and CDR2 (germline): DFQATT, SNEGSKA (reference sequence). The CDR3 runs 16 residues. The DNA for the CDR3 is TGCAGTGCTAGAGATCCCGGCGGGGTTTCCTACAATGAGCAGTTCTTC. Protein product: CSARDPGGVSYNEQFF.

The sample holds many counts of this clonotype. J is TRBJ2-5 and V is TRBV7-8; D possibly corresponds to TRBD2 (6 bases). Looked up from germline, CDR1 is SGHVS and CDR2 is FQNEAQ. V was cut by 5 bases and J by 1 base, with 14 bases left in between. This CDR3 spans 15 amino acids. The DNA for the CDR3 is TGTGCCAGCAGCGACGGGACTGAAGGCCAAGAGACCCAGTACTTC. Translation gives CASSDGTEGQETQYF.

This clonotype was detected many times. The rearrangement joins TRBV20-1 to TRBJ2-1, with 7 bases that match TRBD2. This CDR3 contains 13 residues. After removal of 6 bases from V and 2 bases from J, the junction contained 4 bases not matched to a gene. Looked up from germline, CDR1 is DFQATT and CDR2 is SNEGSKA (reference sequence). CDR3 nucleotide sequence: TGCAGTGCCTTAAGCGGGACCTACAATGAGCAGTTCTTC. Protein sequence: CSALSGTYNEQFF.

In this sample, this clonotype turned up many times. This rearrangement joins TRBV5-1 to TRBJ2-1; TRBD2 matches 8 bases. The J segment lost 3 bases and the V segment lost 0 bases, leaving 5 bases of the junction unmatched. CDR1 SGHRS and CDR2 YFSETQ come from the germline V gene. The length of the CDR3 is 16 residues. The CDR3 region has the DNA TGCGCCAGCAGCTTGGGGCGGGGGGAATTCTACAATGAGCAGTTCTTC. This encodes CASSLGRGEFYNEQFF. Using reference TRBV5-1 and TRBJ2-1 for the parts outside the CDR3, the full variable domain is KAGVTQTPRYLIKTRGQQVTLSCSPISGHRSVSWYQQTPGQGLQFLFEYFSETQRNKGNFPGRFSGRQFSNSRSEMNVSTLELGDSALYLCASSLGRGEFYNEQFFGPGTRLTVL.

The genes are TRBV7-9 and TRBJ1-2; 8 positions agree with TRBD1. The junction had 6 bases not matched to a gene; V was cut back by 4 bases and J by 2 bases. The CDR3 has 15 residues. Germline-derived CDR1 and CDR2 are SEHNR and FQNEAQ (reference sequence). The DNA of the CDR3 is TGTGCCAGCAGCTCCAGACAGGGGCGCAACTATGGCTACACCTTC. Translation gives CASSSRQGRNYGYTF.

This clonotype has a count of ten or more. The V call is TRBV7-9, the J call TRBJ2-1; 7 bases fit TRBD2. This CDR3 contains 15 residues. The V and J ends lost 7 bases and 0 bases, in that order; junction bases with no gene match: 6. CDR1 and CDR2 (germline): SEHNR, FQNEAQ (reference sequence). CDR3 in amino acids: CASTDGGGSYNEQFF. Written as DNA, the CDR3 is TGTGCCAGCACAGACGGCGGGGGCTCCTACAATGAGCAGTTCTTC.

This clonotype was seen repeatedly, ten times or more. Here the CDR3 reads CSARPGTGLDDLWTQYF. The CDR3 DNA is TGCAGCGCCCGTCCCGGGACAGGACTGGATGACCTCTGGACCCAGTACTTC. The chain links TRBV29-1 to TRBJ2-5; 8 positions match TRBD1. There are 17 residues in the CDR3. Germline CDR1 SQVTM, CDR2 ANQGSEA. After removal of 7 bases from V and 7 bases from J, the junction contained 23 bases not matched to a gene.

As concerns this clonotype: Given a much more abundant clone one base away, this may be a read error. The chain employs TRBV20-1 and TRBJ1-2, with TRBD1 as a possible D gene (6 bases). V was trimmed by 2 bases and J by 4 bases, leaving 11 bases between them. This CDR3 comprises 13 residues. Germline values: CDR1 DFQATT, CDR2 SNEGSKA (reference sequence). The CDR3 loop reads CSARPGASYGYTF. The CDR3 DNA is TGCAGTGCTAGACCAGGGGCCAGCTATGGCTACACCTTC.

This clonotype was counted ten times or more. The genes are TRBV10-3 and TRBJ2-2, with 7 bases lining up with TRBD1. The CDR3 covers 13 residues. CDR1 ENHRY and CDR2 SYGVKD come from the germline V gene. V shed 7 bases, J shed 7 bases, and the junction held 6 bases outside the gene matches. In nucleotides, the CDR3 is TGTGCCATCACCCCCAGGGGGAACGGGGAGCTGTTTTTT. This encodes CAITPRGNGELFF.

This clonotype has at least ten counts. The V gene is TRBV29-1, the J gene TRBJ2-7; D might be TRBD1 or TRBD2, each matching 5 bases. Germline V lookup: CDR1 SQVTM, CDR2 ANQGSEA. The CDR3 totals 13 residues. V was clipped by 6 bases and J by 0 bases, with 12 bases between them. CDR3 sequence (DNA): TGCAGCGTCACCGGGACGGCCTCCTACGAGCAGTACTTC. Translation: CSVTGTASYEQYF.

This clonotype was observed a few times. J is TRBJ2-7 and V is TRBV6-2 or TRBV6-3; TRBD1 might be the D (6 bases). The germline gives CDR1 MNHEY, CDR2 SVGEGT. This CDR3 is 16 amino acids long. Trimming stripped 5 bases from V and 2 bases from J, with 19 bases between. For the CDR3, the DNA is TGTGCCAGCAGTCACTTCCTGGACAGTCTGGCCTACGAGCAGTACTTC. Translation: CASSHFLDSLAYEQYF.

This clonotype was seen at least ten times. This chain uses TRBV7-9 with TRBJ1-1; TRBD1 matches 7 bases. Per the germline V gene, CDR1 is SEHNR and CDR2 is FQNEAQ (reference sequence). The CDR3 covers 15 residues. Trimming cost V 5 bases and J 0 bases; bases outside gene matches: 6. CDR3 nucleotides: TGTGCCAGCAGCCCCAGTGACAGGGTGAACACTGAAGCTTTCTTT. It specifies CASSPSDRVNTEAFF.

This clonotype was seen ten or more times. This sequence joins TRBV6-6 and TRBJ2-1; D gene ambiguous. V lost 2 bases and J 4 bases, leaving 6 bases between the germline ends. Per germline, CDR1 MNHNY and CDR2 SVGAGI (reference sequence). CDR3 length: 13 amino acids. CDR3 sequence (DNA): TGTGCCAGCAGTTACATACAGTACAATGAGCAGTTCTTC. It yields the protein CASSYIQYNEQFF.

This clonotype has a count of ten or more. CDR3 protein: CASRRTSSKTQYF. The CDR3, as DNA: TGTGCCAGCCGGCGGACAAGCTCGAAGACCCAGTACTTC. The chain uses TRBV28 and TRBJ2-5, with D maybe TRBD1 (5 bases). V lost 8 bases to trimming and J lost 6 bases, with 16 bases between them. Looked up from germline, CDR1 is MDHEN and CDR2 is SYDVKM. CDR3 length: 13 residues.

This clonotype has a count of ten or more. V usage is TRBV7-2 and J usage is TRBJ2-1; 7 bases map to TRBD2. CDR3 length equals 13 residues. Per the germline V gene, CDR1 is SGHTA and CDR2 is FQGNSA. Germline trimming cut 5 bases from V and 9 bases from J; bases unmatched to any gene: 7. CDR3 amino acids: CASSLLSSGEQFF. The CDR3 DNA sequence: TGTGCCAGCAGCCTCTTGTCTAGCGGTGAGCAGTTCTTC.

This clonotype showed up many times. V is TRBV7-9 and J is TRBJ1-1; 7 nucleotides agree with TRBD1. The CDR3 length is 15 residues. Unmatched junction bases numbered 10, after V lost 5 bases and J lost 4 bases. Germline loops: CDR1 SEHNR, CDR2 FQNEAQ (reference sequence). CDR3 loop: CASSVRQGYGTEAFF. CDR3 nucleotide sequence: TGTGCCAGCAGCGTCCGACAGGGTTACGGCACTGAAGCTTTCTTT.

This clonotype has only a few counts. The CDR3, as DNA: TGTGCCTGGAGTATAGGGACCTACGAGCAGTACTTC. It is translated as CAWSIGTYEQYF. The J gene is TRBJ2-7, the V gene TRBV30; D not certain. Looked up from germline, CDR1 is GTSNPN and CDR2 is SVGIG (reference sequence). The V gene lost 2 bases and the J gene lost 2 bases, with 7 bases spanning the gap. The CDR3 spans 12 residues.

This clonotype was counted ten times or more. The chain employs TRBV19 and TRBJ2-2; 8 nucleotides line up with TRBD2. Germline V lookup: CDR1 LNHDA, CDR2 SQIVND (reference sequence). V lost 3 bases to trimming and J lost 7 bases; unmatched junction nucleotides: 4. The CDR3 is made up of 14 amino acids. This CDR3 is CASSIPGGVGELFF. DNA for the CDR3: TGTGCCAGTAGTATCCCGGGAGGGGTCGGGGAGCTGTTTTTT.